One sample yielded the 14 T cell receptor beta chains listed below, sequenced in a study of T cells in Graves' hyperthyroidism and ophthalmopathy. RNA transcripts gave rise to amplified TCR beta CDR3 regions. RT-PCR in the first round (using the HTBI primer set) targeted the TCR CDR3. TCRdb used MiXCR to reprocess the multiplex PCR reads, holding one entry per CDR3 protein. The sample comprises 550,000 to 800,000 distinct CDR3 sequences, roughly 17% of which are singletons, and roughly a sixth rests with the top ten. Sequenced input: blood. These receptor sequences come from a man aged 50-60 years with Graves' hyperthyroidism.

This clonotype showed up many times. This chain connects TRBV11-2 to TRBJ2-1, with D possibly being TRBD2 (5 bases). The germline V and J ends were trimmed by 3 bases and 0 bases, with 18 bases remaining between them. Looked up from germline, CDR1 is SGHAT and CDR2 is FQNNGV. The CDR3 loop spans 18 amino acids. In DNA, the CDR3 is TGTGCCAGCAGCTTTTGGAGCCTAGCCGAAAGCTCCTACAATGAGCAGTTCTTC. Translated, it gives CASSFWSLAESSYNEQFF.

The rearrangement links TRBV29-1 to TRBJ1-4; perhaps TRBD1 as D (5 bases). The ends were cut back, 4 bases at V and 7 bases at J, with 16 bases in the middle. The germline V gene encodes CDR1 SQVTM and CDR2 ANQGSEA. The CDR3 is 14 amino acids. For the CDR3, the DNA is TGCAGCGTTGCCCAGGGAGGGGTTGGTGAAAAACTGTTTTTT. Protein: CSVAQGGVGEKLFF.

This clonotype was observed a handful of times. The CDR3, as DNA: TGTGCCAGTAGTATAGTGTGGGCTAGCGGGAACCAAGAGACCCAGTACTTC. Protein: CASSIVWASGNQETQYF. The rearrangement links TRBV19 to TRBJ2-5; 9 bases line up with TRBD2. The CDR3 is 17 amino acids. V dropped 1 base and J dropped 0; count of bases not matched to a gene: 6. Germline assignment: CDR1 LNHDA and CDR2 SQIVND (reference sequence).

This chain links TRBV5-1 with TRBJ2-2; 9 bases line up with TRBD2. This CDR3 is 15 amino acids long. The V segment lost 5 bases and the J segment 5 bases; nucleotides outside the gene matches: 7. The germline V gene encodes CDR1 SGHRS and CDR2 YFSETQ. CDR3 nucleotides: TGCGCCAGCAGATTAGCGGGAGATCTTACCGGGGAGCTGTTTTTT. Protein: CASRLAGDLTGELFF.

This clonotype was seen at least ten times. The chain joins TRBV11-2 to TRBJ1-5, with D tentatively TRBD1 (6 bases). Germline-derived CDR1 and CDR2 are SGHAT and FQNNGV. The CDR3 spans 15 residues. Trimming shortened V by 0 bases and J by 1 base, and 7 bases separated the two germline ends. The CDR3 here is CASSLEGQSNQPQHF. For the CDR3, the DNA is TGTGCCAGCAGCTTAGAAGGACAGAGCAATCAGCCCCAGCATTTT.

Turning to this clonotype: One junction end disagrees with the germline gene, perhaps due to a read error. V gene TRBV7-9 combines with J gene TRBJ2-5, with 8 bases that match TRBD2. Germline assignment: CDR1 SEHNR and CDR2 FQNEAQ (reference sequence). The CDR3 extends over 14 amino acids. The CDR3 coding sequence is TGTGCCAGCACCCCTTTAGCGGGGCGAGAGGCCCAGTACTTC. Translation: CASTPLAGREAQYF.

This clonotype has ten or more counts. The gene calls are TRBV28 and TRBJ1-1; D may be TRBD1 (5 bases). This CDR3 is 14 amino acids long. Per germline, CDR1 MDHEN and CDR2 SYDVKM. Trimming pared 5 bases from V and 2 bases from J, leaving 12 bases between. CDR3 residues: CASSNPGRNTEAFF. For the CDR3, the DNA is TGTGCCAGCAGTAACCCGGGGCGAAACACTGAAGCTTTCTTT.

This rearrangement joins TRBV19 to TRBJ1-1; weak D call: TRBD1 (6 bases). Between the trimmed V and J ends, which lost 7 bases and 5 bases, there was a span of 17 bases. The germline V gene encodes CDR1 LNHDA and CDR2 SQIVND (reference sequence). The CDR3 has 14 amino acids. For the CDR3, the DNA is TGTGCCAGTATCCGGGGGGGCCAAGGGACTGAAGCTTTCTTT. It specifies CASIRGGQGTEAFF.

The DNA for the CDR3 is TGCAGTGCTTACGACAGGGCGGGTACTGAAGCTTTCTTT. Its protein product is CSAYDRAGTEAFF. The rearrangement links TRBV20-1 to TRBJ1-1; TRBD1 agrees at 7 bases. V lost 5 bases to trimming and J lost 5 bases; unmatched junction nucleotides: 8. The CDR3 has 13 residues. Germline CDR1 reads DFQATT; CDR2 reads SNEGSKA (reference sequence).

For this clonotype: The junction does not match germline at one end; this may be a read error. The V call is TRBV19, the J call TRBJ1-5; maybe TRBD1 (5 bases). Germline assignment: CDR1 LNHDA and CDR2 SQIVND (reference sequence). This CDR3 is built from 13 residues. This CDR3 reads CASSIDSNHPQHF. The CDR3 coding sequence is TGTGCCAGTAGTATTGACAGTAATCACCCCCAGCATTTT.

This clonotype was observed a handful of times. The chain recombines TRBV10-3 with TRBJ2-3, with 10 bases aligning to TRBD2. The germline V gene has CDR1 ENHRY and CDR2 SYGVKD. The length of the CDR3 is 16 residues. V lost 2 bases, J lost 3 bases, and 5 bases stayed unmatched. The CDR3 loop reads CAISEPQTSGTDTQYF. The CDR3 region has the DNA TGTGCCATCAGTGAGCCGCAGACTAGCGGGACAGATACGCAGTATTTT.

The V and J genes are TRBV30 and TRBJ2-1; D is possibly TRBD1 (5 bases). V gave up 4 bases and J gave up 3 bases, with 16 bases separating them. The CDR3 consists of 15 residues. Germline CDR1 GTSNPN, CDR2 SVGIG (reference sequence). The CDR3 region has the DNA TGTGCCTGGACCCCTAGGCAGGGCTACTACAATGAGCAGTTCTTC. It translates to CAWTPRQGYYNEQFF.

This clonotype was found a few times. The chain couples TRBV7-8 to TRBJ1-3, with D unclear. CDR3 length: 14 amino acids. Germline loops: CDR1 SGHVS, CDR2 FQNEAQ. V shed 0 bases and J shed 0 bases, with 3 bases lying between them. The DNA for the CDR3 is TGTGCCAGCAGCTTAGCAGCCTCTGGAAACACCATATATTTT. Translation: CASSLAASGNTIYF.

The chain links TRBV18 to TRBJ2-6; no firm D call. CDR1 KGHSH and CDR2 LQKENI come from the germline V gene. The V and J ends lost 3 bases and 0 bases respectively, with 9 bases between them. The CDR3 contains 16 residues. CDR3 in amino acids: CASSPPQLSGANVLTF. In nucleotides, the CDR3 is TGTGCCAGCTCACCCCCTCAACTCTCTGGGGCCAACGTCCTGACTTTC. Filled out from reference TRBV18 and TRBJ2-6, the complete variable domain reads NAGVMQNPRHLVRRRGQEARLRCSPMKGHSHVYWYRQLPEEGLKFMVYLQKENIIDESGMPKERFSAEFPKEGPSILRIQQVVRGDSAAYFCASSPPQLSGANVLTFGAGSRLTVL.